This entry describes one T cell receptor (beta chain). This specimen belongs to a study of cytomegalovirus exposure and HLA in healthy donors. The CDR3 runs to 16 residues. Germline V CDR1 and CDR2: MNHEY, SMNVEV (reference sequence). V lost 6 bases to trimming and J lost 6 bases, with 22 bases between them. Vbeta (60) and Jbeta (13) primers were used in the PCR. Here immunoSEQ multiplex PCR was the method, and the copy in TCRdb shows in-frame clones only, minus some. The sample lists about 130,000 clones, around two thirds occurring once. The material sequenced was PBMCs. The receptor was isolated from a human donor in good health. This chain connects TRBV27 to TRBJ2-3; maybe TRBD2 (5 bases). CDR3 nucleotide sequence: TGTGCCAGCAGACCCCTCGGGAATTATGGTGCGGATACGCAGTATTTT. Translating it yields CASRPLGNYGADTQYF.